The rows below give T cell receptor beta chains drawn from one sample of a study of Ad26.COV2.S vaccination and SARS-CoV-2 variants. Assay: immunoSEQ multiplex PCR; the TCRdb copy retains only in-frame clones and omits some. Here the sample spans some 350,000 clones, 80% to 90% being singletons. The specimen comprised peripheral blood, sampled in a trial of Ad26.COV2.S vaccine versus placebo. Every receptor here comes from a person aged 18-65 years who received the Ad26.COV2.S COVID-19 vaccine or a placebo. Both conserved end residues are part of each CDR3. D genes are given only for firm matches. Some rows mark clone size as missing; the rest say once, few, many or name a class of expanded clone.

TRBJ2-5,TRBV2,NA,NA,CASSGGIQETQYF,TGTGCCAGCAGTGGGGGGATACAAGAGACCCAGTACTTC
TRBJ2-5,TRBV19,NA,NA,CASSNPTSVETQYF,TGTGCCAGTAGTAACCCAACTAGTGTCGAGACCCAGTACTTC
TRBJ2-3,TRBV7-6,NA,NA,CASSLVLSYQDTQYF,TGTGCCAGCAGCTTAGTATTGTCCTACCAGGATACGCAGTATTTT
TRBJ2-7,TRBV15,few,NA,CATSSLSSSYEQYF,TGTGCCACCAGCAGTCTCAGTAGCTCCTACGAGCAGTACTTC
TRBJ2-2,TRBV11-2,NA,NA,CASSPVREWTGELFF,TGTGCCAGCAGCCCCGTGAGGGAGTGGACCGGGGAGCTGTTTTTT
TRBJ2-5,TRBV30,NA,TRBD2,CAWGGTSGSQETQYF,TGTGCCTGGGGGGGGACTAGCGGGAGCCAAGAGACCCAGTACTTC
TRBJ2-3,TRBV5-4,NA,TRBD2,CASSPGGLAGSASTDTQYF,TGTGCCAGCAGCCCGGGGGGACTAGCGGGCTCAGCTAGCACAGATACGCAGTATTTT
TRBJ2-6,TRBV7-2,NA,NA,CASSLGPISGANVLTF,TGTGCCAGCAGCTTGGGTCCCATCTCTGGGGCCAACGTCCTGACTTTC
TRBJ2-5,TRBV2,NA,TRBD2,CASRSLARETQYF,TGTGCCAGCAGATCACTAGCGCGGGAGACCCAGTACTTC
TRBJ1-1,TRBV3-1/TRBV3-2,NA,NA,CASSQDLDRKAFF,TGTGCCAGCAGCCAAGACCTCGACAGGAAAGCTTTCTTT
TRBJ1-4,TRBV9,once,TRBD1,CASSSGTAATNEKLFF,TGTGCCAGCAGCTCAGGGACAGCCGCAACTAATGAAAAACTGTTTTTT
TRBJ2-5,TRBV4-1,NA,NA,CASSFGPRETQYF,TGCGCCAGCAGCTTTGGTCCTCGAGAGACCCAGTACTTC
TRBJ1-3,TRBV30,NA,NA,CAWTATGNTIYF,TGTGCCTGGACAGCCACTGGAAACACCATATATTTT
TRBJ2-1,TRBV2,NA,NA,CASTGKISYNEQFF,TGTGCCAGCACAGGTAAAATCTCCTACAATGAGCAGTTCTTC
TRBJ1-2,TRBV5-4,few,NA,CASSLPQRANYGYTF,TGTGCCAGCAGCTTGCCCCAGAGGGCGAACTATGGCTACACCTTC
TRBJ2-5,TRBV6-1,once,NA,CASSERLLARLSQYF,TGTGCCAGCAGTGAACGCTTGTTAGCGAGACTATCCCAGTACTTC
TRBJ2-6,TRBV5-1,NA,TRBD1,CASSLGRQGSGGANVLTF,TGCGCCAGCAGCTTGGGTAGACAGGGTTCTGGTGGGGCCAACGTCCTGACTTTC